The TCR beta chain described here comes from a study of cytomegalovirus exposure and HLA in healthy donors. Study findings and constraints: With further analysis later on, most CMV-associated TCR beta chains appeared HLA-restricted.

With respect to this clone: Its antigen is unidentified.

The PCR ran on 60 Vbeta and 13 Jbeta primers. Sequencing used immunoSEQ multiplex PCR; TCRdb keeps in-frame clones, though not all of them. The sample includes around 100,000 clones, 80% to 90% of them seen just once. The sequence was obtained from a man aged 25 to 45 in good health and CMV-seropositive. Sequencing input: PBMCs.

The CDR3 reads CSVLTRDEQFF. As DNA, the CDR3 is TGCAGCGTCCTCACTAGAGATGAGCAGTTCTTC. The V call is TRBV29-1, the J call TRBJ2-1; D may be TRBD2 (5 bases). This CDR3 spans 11 amino acids. Germline CDR1 reads SQVTM; CDR2 reads ANQGSEA. Trimming took off 6 bases at V and 8 bases at J, with 11 bases between the two ends.